The 25 T cell receptor beta chains reported below all come from one sample, sequenced in a study of T cell responses to AZD1222 COVID-19 vaccine (dated by TCRdb to the early 2020s). The library relied on the immunoSEQ multiplex PCR assay. The source is immuneACCESS, and TCRdb retained only in-frame sequences with V and J called. Part of the clones is not carried over; for the studies checked, unresolved V genes explain less than half of this, and the remainder is unexplained. The sample table records about 150,000 clones; 85% to 95% of these occur just once. The top ten hold about 1.6% of the sample. Per the publication, the time point label means: about 28 days (+/-7) after the second vaccine dose. This specimen consisted of peripheral blood, obtained 28 days after the second AZD1222 dose. These receptors were obtained from an adult who received the AZD1222 COVID-19 vaccine.

The chain couples TRBV2 to TRBJ2-6; possible D gene TRBD2, 5 bases. Trimming stripped 9 bases from V and 12 bases from J, with 18 bases between. CDR1 is SNHLY and CDR2 is FYNNEI in the germline V gene. CDR3 size: 13 residues. The CDR3 reads CARSGPSLSVLTF. CDR3 coding DNA: TGTGCCAGAAGCGGACCCTCACTCAGCGTCCTGACTTTC.

The chain employs TRBV12-3 or TRBV12-4 and TRBJ2-4, with no clear D. This CDR3 is built from 13 residues. The ends were cut back, 8 bases at V and 1 base at J, with 9 bases in the middle. The CDR3 is CASVSGAKNIQYF. The CDR3 nucleotides read TGTGCCAGCGTATCTGGGGCCAAAAACATTCAGTACTTC.

This sequence joins TRBV27 and TRBJ2-1; 8 bases align to TRBD2. The germline gives CDR1 MNHEY, CDR2 SMNVEV (reference sequence). The V segment lost 6 bases and the J segment 2 bases; nucleotides outside the gene matches: 21. CDR3 length: 20 residues. Written as DNA, the CDR3 is TGTGCCAGCAGCCACCGCGGAACTAGCGGCCCAAGGAGGACCTACAATGAGCAGTTCTTC. The encoded protein is CASSHRGTSGPRRTYNEQFF.

The chain recombines TRBV9 with TRBJ2-7; 8 bases fit TRBD1. J was trimmed by 4 bases and V by 2 bases; bases with no gene match: 5. CDR1 is SGDLS and CDR2 is YYNGEE in the germline V gene. CDR3 size: 14 residues. CDR3 nucleotides: TGTGCCAGCAGCGTTGGACAGGGCGCGTACGAGCAGTACTTC. As protein: CASSVGQGAYEQYF.

CDR3 bases: TGTGCCAGCAGTCTACTGGTGGGTGAGCAGTTCTTC. Translating it yields CASSLLVGEQFF. The genes are TRBV28 and TRBJ2-1, with D unclear. With 5 bases removed from V and 9 bases from J, the gap between germline ends came to 11 bases. The germline gives CDR1 MDHEN, CDR2 SYDVKM. CDR3 length: 12 residues. Filled out from reference TRBV28 and TRBJ2-1, the complete variable domain reads DVKVTQSSRYLVKRTGEKVFLECVQDMDHENMFWYRQDPGLGLRLIYFSYDVKMKEKGDIPEGYSVSREKKERFSLILESASTNQTSMYLCASSLLVGEQFFGPGTRLTVL.

This chain uses TRBV19 with TRBJ2-7; 9 positions agree with TRBD2. From germline, CDR1 is LNHDA and CDR2 SQIVND (reference sequence). The V gene end was trimmed by 4 bases and the J gene end by 0 bases; junction bases not matched to a gene: 4. The CDR3 consists of 15 residues. CDR3 sequence: CASSSGGVSSYEQYF. CDR3 DNA sequence: TGTGCCAGTAGTAGCGGGGGGGTGAGCTCCTACGAGCAGTACTTC.

The J gene is TRBJ2-7, the V gene TRBV5-1; 8 nucleotides line up with TRBD2. Germline CDR1 SGHRS, CDR2 YFSETQ. The CDR3 spans 13 residues. The V segment lost 7 bases and the J segment 5 bases; nucleotides outside the gene matches: 8. The CDR3 coding sequence is TGCGCCAGCTCGGGGGGGGTTCGCAACGAGCAGTACTTC. It codes for CASSGGVRNEQYF.

The chain recombines TRBV18 with TRBJ1-6; maybe TRBD1 (6 bases). V lost 2 bases to trimming and J lost 8 bases, with 25 bases between them. CDR3 size: 19 residues. Germline assignment: CDR1 KGHSH and CDR2 LQKENI. The CDR3 spells CASSPYPTGQVYMDSPLHF. The CDR3, as DNA: TGTGCCAGCTCACCATACCCAACAGGGCAGGTGTATATGGATTCACCCCTCCACTTT. Drawing the rest from reference TRBV18 and TRBJ1-6, the complete variable domain is NAGVMQNPRHLVRRRGQEARLRCSPMKGHSHVYWYRQLPEEGLKFMVYLQKENIIDESGMPKERFSAEFPKEGPSILRIQQVVRGDSAAYFCASSPYPTGQVYMDSPLHFGNGTRLTVT.

This chain links TRBV7-8 with TRBJ1-1, with D perhaps matching TRBD1 (5 bases). From germline, CDR1 is SGHVS and CDR2 FQNEAQ. Between the trimmed V and J ends, which lost 2 bases and 2 bases, there was a span of 18 bases. The length of the CDR3 is 17 residues. The CDR3 region has the DNA TGTGCCAGCAGCTTACGAGCATCCGTCAGGGACAACACTGAAGCTTTCTTT. This gives the protein CASSLRASVRDNTEAFF.

The rearrangement uses TRBV2 and TRBJ1-1; 9 bases are a match to TRBD1. Trimming at V came to 6 bases and at J to 3 bases, leaving 5 bases not matched to a gene. Germline V gene lookup returns CDR1 SNHLY and CDR2 FYNNEI. The CDR3 covers 14 residues. The CDR3 here is CASSGRTGDTEAFF. The CDR3 DNA sequence: TGTGCCAGCAGCGGACGGACAGGGGACACTGAAGCTTTCTTT. The full variable domain, its missing parts supplied by reference TRBV2 and TRBJ1-1, is EPEVTQTPSHQVTQMGQEVILRCVPISNHLYFYWYRQILGQKVEFLVSFYNNEISEKSEIFDDQFSVERPDGSNFTLKIRSTKLEDSAMYFCASSGRTGDTEAFFGQGTRLTVV.

This chain joins TRBV5-1 and TRBJ2-1, with 7 positions matching TRBD1. The V gene end was trimmed by 4 bases and the J gene end by 6 bases; junction bases not matched to a gene: 7. The CDR3 runs to 14 residues. Germline loops: CDR1 SGHRS, CDR2 YFSETQ. The CDR3 region is CASSSGQVSNEQFF. The CDR3 DNA sequence: TGCGCCAGCAGCAGCGGACAGGTTAGCAATGAGCAGTTCTTC.

This clone was recorded once. The chain recombines TRBV7-9 with TRBJ2-1; TRBD1 matches 8 bases. V trimming: 6 bases; J trimming: 5 bases; junction bases outside the gene matches: 6. This CDR3 has 14 residues. The V gene's germline CDR1 is SEHNR and CDR2 FQNEAQ (reference sequence). CDR3 in amino acids: CASRNRGSNNEQFF. The CDR3, as DNA: TGTGCCAGCAGGAACAGGGGGTCGAACAATGAGCAGTTCTTC.

The chain carries TRBV19 and TRBJ1-2; unclear D gene. V was cut by 3 bases and J by 5 bases, with 10 bases left in between. This CDR3 has 13 residues. Germline CDR1 LNHDA, CDR2 SQIVND (reference sequence). CDR3 amino acids: CASSIGRLYGYTF. The CDR3 nucleotides are TGTGCCAGTAGTATTGGTAGGCTTTATGGCTACACCTTC.

CDR3 sequence reads: CASSATRTGELFF. As DNA, the CDR3 is TGTGCCAGCAGCGCTACTAGGACCGGGGAGCTGTTTTTT. The chain is built from TRBV3-1 (or the pseudogene TRBV3-2) and TRBJ2-2; tentatively, D is TRBD2 (5 bases). Germline V gene sequence: CDR1 LGHDT, CDR2 YNNKEL (reference sequence). The CDR3 extends over 13 amino acids. V was trimmed by 5 bases and J by 5 bases, leaving 9 bases between them.

The rearrangement links TRBV15 to TRBJ2-1; 7 bases are shared with TRBD1. Germline trimming cut 7 bases from V and 6 bases from J; bases unmatched to any gene: 9. The CDR3 sequence is 14 residues long. The V gene's germline CDR1 is LNHNV and CDR2 YYDKDF (reference sequence). CDR3 residues: CATNRGTMFNEQFF. CDR3 sequence (DNA): TGTGCCACCAACAGGGGAACTATGTTCAATGAGCAGTTCTTC.

The rearrangement links TRBV27 to TRBJ1-6; D is perhaps TRBD1 (5 bases). V shed 3 bases and J shed 6 bases, with 12 bases lying between them. The CDR3 sequence is 15 residues long. CDR1 MNHEY and CDR2 SMNVEV come from the germline V gene (reference sequence). CDR3 region: CASSFRAGSNSPLHF. The DNA of the CDR3 is TGTGCCAGCAGTTTTCGAGCAGGGAGTAATTCACCCCTCCACTTT.

The chain carries TRBV6-5 and TRBJ1-5; TRBD1 is a possible D gene (6 bases). This CDR3 is 15 amino acids long. Germline V CDR1 and CDR2: MNHEY, SVGAGI. The V end was cut by 3 bases, the J end by 3 bases, with 12 bases between. CDR3 sequence reads: CASSYGTGINQPQHF. DNA of the CDR3: TGTGCCAGCAGTTATGGAACAGGGATCAATCAGCCCCAGCATTTT.

CDR3 sequence (DNA): TGTGCCAGCAGCAAGAACTGGAATTCACCCCTCCACTTT. Its translation is CASSKNWNSPLHF. The gene calls are TRBV11-3 and TRBJ1-6; D uncertain. Germline CDR1 is SGHNT and CDR2 is YENEEA. The CDR3 is 13 amino acids. Trimming shortened V by 5 bases and J by 7 bases, and 9 bases separated the two germline ends.

The chain couples TRBV30 to TRBJ1-5, with D hard to call. This CDR3 spans 15 amino acids. Germline V gene data show CDR1 as GTSNPN and CDR2 as SVGIG (reference sequence). Trimming pared 1 base from V and 1 base from J, leaving 11 bases between. The CDR3 DNA reads TGTGCCTGGAGTGCGGGCCTAGGGAGCAATCAGCCCCAGCATTTT. This sequence encodes CAWSAGLGSNQPQHF.

This chain connects TRBV2 to TRBJ2-3; 9 nucleotides agree with TRBD2. V was pared by 4 bases and J by 4 bases, with 6 bases of the junction left unmatched. The CDR3 is 15 residues long. Germline V lookup: CDR1 SNHLY, CDR2 FYNNEI. The CDR3 DNA sequence: TGTGCCAGCAGTGTCGTTAGCGGGAGAGCAGATACGCAGTATTTT. It yields the protein CASSVVSGRADTQYF.

The rearrangement links TRBV28 to TRBJ1-1, with TRBD1 identical over 8 bases. Germline CDR1 reads MDHEN; CDR2 reads SYDVKM. The CDR3 covers 14 residues. V shed 5 bases, J shed 4 bases, and the junction held 6 bases outside the gene matches. The CDR3 sequence is CASSLSTGATEAFF. The CDR3 bases are TGTGCCAGCAGTCTATCGACAGGGGCCACTGAAGCTTTCTTT. Full variable domain (outside the CDR3, taken from reference TRBV28 and TRBJ1-1): DVKVTQSSRYLVKRTGEKVFLECVQDMDHENMFWYRQDPGLGLRLIYFSYDVKMKEKGDIPEGYSVSREKKERFSLILESASTNQTSMYLCASSLSTGATEAFFGQGTRLTVV.

The V gene is TRBV4-1, the J gene TRBJ2-7; 12 nucleotides match TRBD1. The germline gives CDR1 MGHRA, CDR2 YSYEKL. Losses at the gene ends were 3 bases for V and 3 bases for J; bases not matched to a gene: 3. This CDR3 contains 15 residues. CDR3 coding DNA: TGCGCCAGCAGCCAGGGACAGGGGGCTGGCTACGAGCAGTACTTC. It yields the protein CASSQGQGAGYEQYF.

V is TRBV9 and J is TRBJ1-1, with no clear D. Trimming shortened V by 3 bases and J by 6 bases, and 15 bases separated the two germline ends. This CDR3 is built from 14 residues. CDR1 and CDR2 (germline): SGDLS, YYNGEE. CDR3 region: CASSGAPRKAEAFF. The CDR3 DNA follows: TGTGCCAGCAGCGGGGCCCCGAGGAAGGCTGAAGCTTTCTTT.

The chain uses TRBV7-6 and TRBJ1-4, with D hard to call. The V and J ends lost 1 base and 0 bases respectively, with 6 bases between them. Germline assignment: CDR1 SGHVS and CDR2 FNYEAQ. The CDR3 is made up of 15 amino acids. The CDR3 DNA reads TGTGCCAGCAGCTTAGTCGGGACAACTAATGAAAAACTGTTTTTT. Residues: CASSLVGTTNEKLFF.

This chain joins TRBV4-1 and TRBJ2-2, with no clear D. There are 16 residues in the CDR3. Germline V gene data show CDR1 as MGHRA and CDR2 as YSYEKL. V was pared by 1 base and J by 4 bases, with 13 bases between. The CDR3 DNA reads TGCGCCAGCAGCCAAGCTAGGGTTAGGAGCACCGGGGAGCTGTTTTTT. This gives the protein CASSQARVRSTGELFF.